The 15 T cell receptor beta chains below all came from one sample that was sequenced in a study of Ad26.COV2.S vaccination and SARS-CoV-2 variants (dated by TCRdb to the early 2020s). Library generation was performed with the immunoSEQ multiplex PCR assay. The table comes from immuneACCESS by way of TCRdb, which keeps in-frame sequences with V and J called. Part of the clones is missing from these tables; in studies checked, under half for an unresolved V gene and the rest for unknown reasons. This sample lists a few hundred thousand clones; roughly 91% were detected once. The ten largest account for around 3.6% of the sample. This sample's treatment or condition label indicates: 15 to 20 received Ad26.COV2.S at low or high dose, single or two shots; about 5 received placebo; per-sample allocation not given. Repertoires of vaccine and placebo recipients were sequenced from samples collected on day 63 after the first injection.

Sequenced material: peripheral blood, taken in a trial of Ad26.COV2.S vaccine versus placebo. The receptors were sampled from a person between 18 and 60 years old who received the Ad26.COV2.S COVID-19 vaccine or a placebo.

The J gene is TRBJ1-2, the V gene TRBV5-6; 9 nucleotides line up with TRBD1. Per germline, CDR1 SGHDT and CDR2 YYEEEE. Trimming cost V 5 bases and J 7 bases; bases outside gene matches: 6. The CDR3 totals 13 residues. CDR3 region: CASRVTGGSGYTF. DNA for the CDR3: TGTGCCAGCAGAGTAACAGGGGGCTCTGGCTACACCTTC.

A single count supports this clone. This chain connects TRBV3-1 (or the pseudogene TRBV3-2) to TRBJ1-2; 12 bases fit TRBD1. V shed 4 bases and J 5 bases; nucleotides not matched to a gene: 2. This CDR3 is 14 amino acids long. Per the germline V gene, CDR1 is LGHDT and CDR2 is YNNKEL (reference sequence). CDR3 amino acids: CASSPGQGAYGYTF. The CDR3 region has the DNA TGTGCCAGCAGCCCGGGACAGGGGGCGTATGGCTACACCTTC.

This sequence joins TRBV11-3 and TRBJ1-1; D is perhaps TRBD1 (5 bases). The CDR3 length is 13 residues. Germline-derived CDR1 and CDR2 are SGHNT and YENEEA. The V end was cut by 5 bases, the J end by 3 bases, with 10 bases between. The CDR3 DNA follows: TGTGCCAGCAGCCGCGACAGTTACACTGAAGCTTTCTTT. This gives the protein CASSRDSYTEAFF.

The V and J genes are TRBV3-1 (or the pseudogene TRBV3-2) and TRBJ2-1, with D unclear. Germline V gives CDR1 LGHDT, CDR2 YNNKEL (reference sequence). Between the trimmed V and J ends, which lost 4 bases and 9 bases, there was a span of 10 bases. This CDR3 spans 12 amino acids. Here the CDR3 DNA reads TGTGCCAGCAGCCCCCTTGGCGTTGAGCAGTTCTTC. Translating gives CASSPLGVEQFF.

The chain couples TRBV19 to TRBJ2-5, with D uncertain. In germline, CDR1 is LNHDA, CDR2 SQIVND (reference sequence). CDR3 size: 13 residues. The V gene lost 6 bases and the J gene lost 2 bases, with 10 bases spanning the gap. The CDR3 region is CASSSAAQETQYF. The CDR3 DNA follows: TGTGCCAGTAGCTCTGCAGCGCAAGAGACCCAGTACTTC.

This chain uses TRBV7-8 with TRBJ2-7; 8 nucleotides align to TRBD1. The V segment lost 2 bases and the J segment 5 bases; nucleotides outside the gene matches: 5. CDR1 is SGHVS, CDR2 FQNEAQ, per germline. This CDR3 has 14 amino acids. As DNA, the CDR3 is TGTGCCAGCAGCTTACGGACAGGGTCCCACGAGCAGTACTTC. It translates to CASSLRTGSHEQYF. Together with reference TRBV7-8 and TRBJ2-7, the CDR3 gives the full variable domain: GAGVSQSPRYKVAKRGQDVALRCDPISGHVSLFWYQQALGQGPEFLTYFQNEAQLDKSGLPSDRFFAERPEGSVSTLKIQRTQQEDSAVYLCASSLRTGSHEQYFGPGTRLTVT.

The V call is TRBV27, the J call TRBJ1-1, with no clear D. From germline, CDR1 is MNHEY and CDR2 SMNVEV (reference sequence). The CDR3 spans 13 residues. The V gene lost 3 bases and the J gene lost 1 base, with 6 bases spanning the gap. CDR3 sequence reads: CASSLRANTEAFF. CDR3 sequence (DNA): TGTGCCAGCAGTTTGCGGGCGAACACTGAAGCTTTCTTT.

This chain joins TRBV27 and TRBJ2-1; 8 bases are shared with TRBD2. CDR1 and CDR2 from the germline V gene are MNHEY and SMNVEV (reference sequence). The ends lost 5 bases at V and 4 bases at J; junction bases unmatched: 7. This CDR3 spans 15 amino acids. The chain's CDR3 is CASSTIAGPYNEQFF. The CDR3 nucleotides read TGTGCCAGCAGTACAATAGCGGGGCCATACAATGAGCAGTTCTTC.

This clone showed up just a few times. The gene calls are TRBV7-2 and TRBJ2-2; unclear D gene. CDR1 is SGHTA, CDR2 FQGNSA, per germline. The CDR3 has 13 residues. V lost 5 bases and J 2 bases, leaving 6 bases between the germline ends. This CDR3 is CASSEPNTGELFF. In DNA form, the CDR3 reads TGTGCCAGCAGCGAGCCTAACACCGGGGAGCTGTTTTTT.

The chain carries TRBV7-2 and TRBJ1-2, with 7 positions matching TRBD1. Germline V gene lookup returns CDR1 SGHTA and CDR2 FQGNSA. Germline trimming cut 1 base from V and 5 bases from J; bases unmatched to any gene: 4. The CDR3 spans 14 residues. CDR3 DNA sequence: TGTGCCAGCAGCTTAGGGGGGACAGTATATGGCTACACCTTC. Protein sequence: CASSLGGTVYGYTF.

The gene calls are TRBV29-1 and TRBJ1-1; D unclear. Trimming took 1 base from V and 6 from J, leaving 12 bases between them. Germline V CDR1 and CDR2: SQVTM, ANQGSEA. The CDR3 is made up of 13 amino acids. CDR3 bases: TGCAGCGTTGAAGGGTTAACAGCTTCTGAAGCTTTCTTT. Amino acids: CSVEGLTASEAFF. Together with reference TRBV29-1 and TRBJ1-1, the CDR3 gives the full variable domain: SAVISQKPSRDICQRGTSLTIQCQVDSQVTMMFWYRQQPGQSLTLIATANQGSEATYESGFVIDKFPISRPNLTFSTLTVSNMSPEDSSIYLCSVEGLTASEAFFGQGTRLTVV.

In this sample, this clone turned up once. This rearrangement joins TRBV6-5 to TRBJ1-2; D unresolved. The CDR3 is 13 residues long. Germline CDR1 is MNHEY and CDR2 is SVGAGI. V lost 0 bases and J lost 5, with 7 bases in between. CDR3 nucleotide sequence: TGTGCCAGCAGTTACTCGTCGGCTTATGGCTACACCTTC. Translation: CASSYSSAYGYTF.

This clone has just a few counts. The gene calls are TRBV11-2 and TRBJ1-1; D call uncertain. Deletions cut 4 bases from V and 6 bases from J, with 9 bases between. CDR3 size: 12 residues. Germline V gene lookup returns CDR1 SGHAT and CDR2 FQNNGV. CDR3 DNA sequence: TGTGCCAGCAGCTCAGGCGGCTCTGAAGCTTTCTTT. It translates to CASSSGGSEAFF.

This chain connects TRBV7-2 to TRBJ2-2, with D possibly TRBD2 on 5 matching bases. Germline V lookup: CDR1 SGHTA, CDR2 FQGNSA. The germline V and J ends were trimmed by 1 base and 9 bases, with 12 bases remaining between them. The CDR3 has 14 amino acids. The CDR3 spells CASSLGSGARELFF. CDR3 DNA: TGTGCCAGCAGCTTAGGGAGCGGTGCGAGGGAGCTGTTTTTT. The full variable domain, its missing parts supplied by reference TRBV7-2 and TRBJ2-2, is GAGVSQSPSNKVTEKGKDVELRCDPISGHTALYWYRQSLGQGLEFLIYFQGNSAPDKSGLPSDRFSAERTGGSVSTLTIQRTQQEDSAVYLCASSLGSGARELFFGEGSRLTVL.

The chain has TRBV19 and TRBJ2-1; D is perhaps TRBD2 (5 bases). Germline CDR1 reads LNHDA; CDR2 reads SQIVND (reference sequence). V was shortened by 5 bases and J by 6 bases, with 20 bases between the two germline ends. The CDR3 is made up of 16 amino acids. The CDR3 protein is CASSLTRRLQFNEQFF. CDR3 in DNA: TGTGCCAGTAGTCTTACGCGGAGACTACAATTCAATGAGCAGTTCTTC.